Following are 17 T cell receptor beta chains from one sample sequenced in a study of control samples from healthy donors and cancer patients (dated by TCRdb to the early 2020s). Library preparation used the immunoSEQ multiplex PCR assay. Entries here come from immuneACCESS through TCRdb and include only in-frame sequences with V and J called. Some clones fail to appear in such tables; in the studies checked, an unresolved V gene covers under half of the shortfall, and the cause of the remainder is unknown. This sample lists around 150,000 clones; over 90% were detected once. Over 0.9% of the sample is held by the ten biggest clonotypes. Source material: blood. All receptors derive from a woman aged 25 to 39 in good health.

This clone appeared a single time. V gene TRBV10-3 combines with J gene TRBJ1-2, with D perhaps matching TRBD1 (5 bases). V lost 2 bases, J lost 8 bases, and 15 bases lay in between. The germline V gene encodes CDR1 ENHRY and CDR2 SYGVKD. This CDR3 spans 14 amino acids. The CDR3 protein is CAISESQGERGYTF. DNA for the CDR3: TGTGCCATCAGTGAGAGCCAGGGAGAGCGGGGCTACACCTTC.

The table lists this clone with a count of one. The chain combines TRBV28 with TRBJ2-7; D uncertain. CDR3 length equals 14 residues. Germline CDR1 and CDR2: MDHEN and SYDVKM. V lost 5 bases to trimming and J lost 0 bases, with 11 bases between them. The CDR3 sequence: CASSPPLSSYEQYF. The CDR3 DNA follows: TGTGCCAGCAGTCCCCCCCTCAGCTCCTACGAGCAGTACTTC.

DNA for the CDR3: TGCGCCAGCAGACCGGCCGGGACAGTAAGCACAGATACGCAGTATTTT. Residues: CASRPAGTVSTDTQYF. The chain couples TRBV5-1 to TRBJ2-3; 7 bases agree with TRBD1. The trim removed 5 bases at V and 0 bases at J, leaving 9 bases unmatched. The CDR3 is 16 amino acids. Per the germline V gene, CDR1 is SGHRS and CDR2 is YFSETQ.

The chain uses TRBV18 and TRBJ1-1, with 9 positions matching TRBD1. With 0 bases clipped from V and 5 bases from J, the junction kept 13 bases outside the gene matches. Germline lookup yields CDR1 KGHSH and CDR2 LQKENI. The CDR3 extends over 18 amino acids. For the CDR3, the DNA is TGTGCCAGCTCACCACCGTCAGACAGGGGGATGGAGGTGACTGAAGCTTTCTTT. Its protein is CASSPPSDRGMEVTEAFF. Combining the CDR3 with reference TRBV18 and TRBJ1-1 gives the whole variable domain NAGVMQNPRHLVRRRGQEARLRCSPMKGHSHVYWYRQLPEEGLKFMVYLQKENIIDESGMPKERFSAEFPKEGPSILRIQQVVRGDSAAYFCASSPPSDRGMEVTEAFFGQGTRLTVV.

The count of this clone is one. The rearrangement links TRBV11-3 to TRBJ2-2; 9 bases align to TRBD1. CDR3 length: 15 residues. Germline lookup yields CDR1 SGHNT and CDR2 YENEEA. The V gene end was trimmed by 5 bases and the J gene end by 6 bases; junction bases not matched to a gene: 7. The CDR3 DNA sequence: TGTGCCAGCAGCACGAGACAGGGGGGGGCCGGGGAGCTGTTTTTT. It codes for CASSTRQGGAGELFF. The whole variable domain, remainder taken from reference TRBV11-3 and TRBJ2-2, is EAGVVQSPRYKIIEKKQPVAFWCNPISGHNTLYWYLQNLGQGPELLIRYENEEAVDDSQLPKDRFSAERLKGVDSTLKIQPAELGDSAVYLCASSTRQGGAGELFFGEGSRLTVL.

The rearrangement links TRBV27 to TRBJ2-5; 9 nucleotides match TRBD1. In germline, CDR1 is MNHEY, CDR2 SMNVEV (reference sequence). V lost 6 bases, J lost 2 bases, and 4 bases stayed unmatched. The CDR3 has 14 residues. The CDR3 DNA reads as TGTGCCAGCAGCCCTGACAGGGGGCAAGAGACCCAGTACTTC. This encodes CASSPDRGQETQYF.

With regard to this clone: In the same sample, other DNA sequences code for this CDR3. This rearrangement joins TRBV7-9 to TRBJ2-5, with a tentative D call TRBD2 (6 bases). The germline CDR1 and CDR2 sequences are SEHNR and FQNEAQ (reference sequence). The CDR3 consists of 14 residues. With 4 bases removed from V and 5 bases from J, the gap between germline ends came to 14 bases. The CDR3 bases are TGTGCCAGCAGCTACGGGGGAATCGCCGAGACCCAGTACTTC. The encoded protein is CASSYGGIAETQYF.

The CDR3 region has the DNA TGTGCCAGCAGTTTATCTCACGGGACAGATAATGAGCAGTTCTTC. Translation gives CASSLSHGTDNEQFF. The chain uses TRBV27 and TRBJ2-1, with 7 bases fitting TRBD1. Germline CDR1 MNHEY, CDR2 SMNVEV (reference sequence). This CDR3 has 15 residues. With 0 bases clipped from V and 7 bases from J, the junction kept 6 bases outside the gene matches.

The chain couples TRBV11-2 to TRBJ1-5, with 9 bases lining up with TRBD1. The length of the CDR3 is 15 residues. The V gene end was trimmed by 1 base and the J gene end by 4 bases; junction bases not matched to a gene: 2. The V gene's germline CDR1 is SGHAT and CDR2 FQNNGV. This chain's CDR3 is CASSLGGQGNQPQHF. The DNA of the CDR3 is TGTGCCAGCAGCTTAGGGGGACAGGGAAATCAGCCCCAGCATTTT.

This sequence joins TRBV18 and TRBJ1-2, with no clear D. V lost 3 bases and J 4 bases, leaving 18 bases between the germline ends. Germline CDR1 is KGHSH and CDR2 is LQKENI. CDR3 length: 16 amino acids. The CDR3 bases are TGTGCCAGCTCACCCTACCGAGAGGCTGTCGGCTATGGCTACACCTTC. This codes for CASSPYREAVGYGYTF.

Here the CDR3 reads CASSGNYRGPNEKLFF. The DNA for the CDR3 is TGTGCCAGCAGTGGAAATTACAGGGGGCCTAATGAAAAACTGTTTTTT. The chain links TRBV2 to TRBJ1-4, with TRBD1 identical over 9 bases. V dropped 4 bases and J dropped 3; count of bases not matched to a gene: 6. In germline, CDR1 is SNHLY, CDR2 FYNNEI. This CDR3 is 16 amino acids long.

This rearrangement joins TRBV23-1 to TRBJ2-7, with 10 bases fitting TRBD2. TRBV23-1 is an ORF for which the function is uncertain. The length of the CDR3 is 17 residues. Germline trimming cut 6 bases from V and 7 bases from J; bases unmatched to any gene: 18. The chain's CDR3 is CASRLAGPNLSPIEQYF. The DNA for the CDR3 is TGCGCCAGCAGACTAGCGGGACCGAACCTAAGCCCAATTGAGCAGTACTTC.

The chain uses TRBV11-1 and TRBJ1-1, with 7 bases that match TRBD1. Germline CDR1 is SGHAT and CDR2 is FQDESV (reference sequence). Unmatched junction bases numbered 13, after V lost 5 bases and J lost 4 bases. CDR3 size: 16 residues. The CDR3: CASSHDSVAGGTEAFF. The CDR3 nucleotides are TGTGCCAGCAGCCACGACTCGGTGGCAGGGGGCACTGAAGCTTTCTTT.

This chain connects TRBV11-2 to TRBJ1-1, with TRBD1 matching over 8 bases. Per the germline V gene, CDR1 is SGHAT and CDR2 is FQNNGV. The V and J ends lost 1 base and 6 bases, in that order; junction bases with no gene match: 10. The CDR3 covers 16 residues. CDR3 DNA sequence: TGTGCCAGCAGCTTAGTTTCGACAGGGGTTTTTGCTGAAGCTTTCTTT. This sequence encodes CASSLVSTGVFAEAFF. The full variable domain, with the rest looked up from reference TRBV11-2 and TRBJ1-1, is EAGVAQSPRYKIIEKRQSVAFWCNPISGHATLYWYQQILGQGPKLLIQFQNNGVVDDSQLPKDRFSAERLKGVDSTLKIQPAKLEDSAVYLCASSLVSTGVFAEAFFGQGTRLTVV.

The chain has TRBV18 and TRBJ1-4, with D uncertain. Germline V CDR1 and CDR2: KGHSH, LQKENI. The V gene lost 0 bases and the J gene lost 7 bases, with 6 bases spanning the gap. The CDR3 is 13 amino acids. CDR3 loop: CASSPPASEKLFF. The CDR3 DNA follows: TGTGCCAGCTCACCACCGGCATCTGAAAAACTGTTTTTT.

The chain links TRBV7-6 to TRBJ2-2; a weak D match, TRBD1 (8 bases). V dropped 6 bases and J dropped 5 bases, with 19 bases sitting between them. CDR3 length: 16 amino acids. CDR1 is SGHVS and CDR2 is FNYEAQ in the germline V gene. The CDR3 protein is CASSQRQGRDTGELFF. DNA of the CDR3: TGTGCCAGCAGTCAACGACAGGGGAGGGATACCGGGGAGCTGTTTTTT.

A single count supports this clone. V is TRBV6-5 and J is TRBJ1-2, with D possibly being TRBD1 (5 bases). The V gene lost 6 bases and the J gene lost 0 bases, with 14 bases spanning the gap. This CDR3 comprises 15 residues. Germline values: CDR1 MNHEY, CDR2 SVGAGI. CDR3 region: CASSLQWGANYGYTF. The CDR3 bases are TGTGCCAGCAGCCTACAGTGGGGCGCTAACTATGGCTACACCTTC.